Each of the 10 T cell receptor beta chains below was sequenced from the same sample in a study of blood T cell repertoires in COVID-19. The method was immunoSEQ multiplex PCR; TCRdb's version includes in-frame clones alone and lacks a portion of them. The table shows tens of thousands of clones, with 85% to 90% occurring only once. Sequences were obtained from peripheral blood. The origin of the receptors is an older man with acute or convalescent COVID-19.

On this clone: The same CDR3 also results from other DNA sequences found in this sample. Here the CDR3 reads CASSIVGGPQHF. CDR3 bases: TGTGCCAGTAGTATAGTTGGGGGCCCCCAGCATTTT. This sequence joins TRBV19 and TRBJ1-5; a possible D gene is TRBD1 (6 bases). V was clipped by 1 base and J by 10 bases, with 8 bases between them. This CDR3 has 12 amino acids. Germline CDR1 LNHDA, CDR2 SQIVND (reference sequence).

This clone was detected once. The chain carries TRBV7-8 and TRBJ1-4, with D perhaps TRBD1 (5 bases). V gave up 5 bases and J gave up 8 bases, with 18 bases separating them. This CDR3 has 15 amino acids. The germline gives CDR1 SGHVS, CDR2 FQNEAQ. CDR3 sequence (DNA): TGTGCCAGCAGCCCCCGGGTGGAGGGGAGAGAAAAACTGTTTTTT. As protein: CASSPRVEGREKLFF.

This clone is a singleton in its sample. The chain carries TRBV7-2 and TRBJ1-6; 7 bases are a match to TRBD1. The J segment lost 7 bases and the V segment lost 5 bases, leaving 5 bases of the junction unmatched. The CDR3 consists of 14 residues. Germline CDR1 reads SGHTA; CDR2 reads FQGNSA. In DNA, the CDR3 is TGTGCCAGCAGCCTCGGGGACAGAAATTCACCCCTCCACTTT. Its translation is CASSLGDRNSPLHF.

The V call is TRBV7-3, the J call TRBJ2-2; the match to TRBD2 covers 8 bases. The CDR3 has 16 amino acids. With V trimmed by 5 bases and J by 1 base, 6 bases remained unmatched. CDR1 is SGHTA, CDR2 FQGTGA, per germline. CDR3 in DNA: TGTGCCAGCAGCAACCCAGCGGGAGTGAACACCGGGGAGCTGTTTTTT. Amino acids: CASSNPAGVNTGELFF. Full variable domain (rest looked up from reference TRBV7-3 and TRBJ2-2): GAGVSQTPSNKVTEKGKYVELRCDPISGHTALYWYRQSLGQGPEFLIYFQGTGAADDSGLPNDRFFAVRPEGSVSTLKIQRTERGDSAVYLCASSNPAGVNTGELFFGEGSRLTVL.

V gene TRBV30 combines with J gene TRBJ1-5; a possible D gene is TRBD1 (5 bases). From germline, CDR1 is GTSNPN and CDR2 SVGIG (reference sequence). The CDR3 spans 13 residues. V was clipped by 4 bases and J by 7 bases, with 14 bases between them. The CDR3, as DNA: TGTGCCTGGAACCTCGGGGGGAACCAGCCCCAGCATTTT. This translates into CAWNLGGNQPQHF.

As concerns this clone: This specimen includes other DNA sequences encoding the same CDR3. J is TRBJ1-1 and V is TRBV18; 7 bases agree with TRBD1. The CDR3 length is 14 residues. The germline gives CDR1 KGHSH, CDR2 LQKENI. The V segment lost 6 bases and the J segment 0 bases; nucleotides outside the gene matches: 4. The CDR3 is CASSPTGMNTEAFF. The CDR3 DNA reads TGTGCCAGCTCTCCGACAGGGATGAACACTGAAGCTTTCTTT.

Remarks on this clone: Other DNA sequences in the same sample also yield this CDR3. The V call is TRBV3-1 (or the pseudogene TRBV3-2), the J call TRBJ2-5; D might be TRBD2 (5 bases). CDR1 is LGHDT and CDR2 is YNNKEL in the germline V gene (reference sequence). Trimming took 1 base from V and 5 from J, leaving 5 bases between them. CDR3 length equals 12 residues. CDR3 in DNA: TGTGCCAGCAGCCAAGGAGGGGAGACCCAGTACTTC. Translation: CASSQGGETQYF.

The chain couples TRBV19 to TRBJ1-6; D possibly corresponds to TRBD1 (5 bases). The CDR3 spans 14 residues. Trimming cost V 2 bases and J 7 bases, with 9 bases left between them. CDR1 is LNHDA and CDR2 is SQIVND in the germline V gene (reference sequence). The CDR3 nucleotides are TGTGCCAGTAGTATACAGGGTTGGAATTCACCCCTCCACTTT. Its translation: CASSIQGWNSPLHF.

The chain carries TRBV7-9 and TRBJ1-1; TRBD1 matches at 9 bases. CDR3 size: 15 residues. The V segment lost 5 bases and the J segment 4 bases; nucleotides outside the gene matches: 8. CDR1 and CDR2 (germline): SEHNR, FQNEAQ (reference sequence). CDR3 bases: TGTGCCAGCAGCGTAACAGGGGGCGAGGGCACTGAAGCTTTCTTT. It specifies CASSVTGGEGTEAFF.

The V call is TRBV4-3, the J call TRBJ2-1; D is possibly TRBD2 (5 bases). Between the trimmed V and J ends, which lost 0 bases and 5 bases, there was a span of 8 bases. Germline V gives CDR1 LGHNA, CDR2 YSLEER. This CDR3 is built from 14 residues. The CDR3 DNA sequence: TGCGCCAGCAGCCAAGATAGCGAGAACAATGAGCAGTTCTTC. This gives the protein CASSQDSENNEQFF.